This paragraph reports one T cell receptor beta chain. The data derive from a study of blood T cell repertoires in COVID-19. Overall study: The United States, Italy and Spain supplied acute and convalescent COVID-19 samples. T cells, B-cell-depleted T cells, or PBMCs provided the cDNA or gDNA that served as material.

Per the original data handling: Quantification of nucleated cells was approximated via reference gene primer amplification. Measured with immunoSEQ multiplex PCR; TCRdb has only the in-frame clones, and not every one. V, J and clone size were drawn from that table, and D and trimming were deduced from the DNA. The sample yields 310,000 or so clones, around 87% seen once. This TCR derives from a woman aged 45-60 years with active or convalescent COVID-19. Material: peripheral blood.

The CDR3 bases are TGTGCCAGCGGGACAGGGAATACAAATCAGCCCCAGCATTTT. Its protein product is CASGTGNTNQPQHF. The chain has TRBV19 and TRBJ1-5; TRBD1 aligns across 9 bases. This CDR3 is 14 amino acids long. Germline trimming cut 9 bases from V and 4 bases from J; bases unmatched to any gene: 7. Germline assignment: CDR1 LNHDA and CDR2 SQIVND (reference sequence).